Listed below are T cell receptor beta chains from one sample, sequenced in a study of blood T cell repertoires in COVID-19. Method: immunoSEQ multiplex PCR; TCRdb's copy keeps in-frame clones and lacks some. This sample yields approximately 72,000 clones, of which approximately 88% are seen a single time; approximately 30% belongs to the top ten. Source material: peripheral blood. The receptors were sampled from a man aged 45-60 years with acute or convalescent COVID-19. Each CDR3 is given with its conserved first and last residue. A D gene is named only where the DNA matches it firmly. Some rows have no size entry. The others give once, few or many, or a class for an expanded clone.

J,D,size,V,DNA,CDR3
TRBJ1-5,NA,NA,TRBV6-1,TGTGCCAGCAGTGAAGTCCAGGGTTTCAATCAGCCCCAGCATTTT,CASSEVQGFNQPQHF
TRBJ2-7,NA,NA,TRBV18,TGTGCCAGCTCCCCGGAGGGCCCGTCCTACGAGCAGTACTTC,CASSPEGPSYEQYF
TRBJ1-4,TRBD1,once,TRBV7-9,TGTGCCAGCAGCACCGACAGGGGAGGTGAAAAACTGTTTTTT,CASSTDRGGEKLFF
TRBJ1-2,NA,once,TRBV6-4,TGTGCCAGCAGGACGGGGACAAATGGCTACACCTTC,CASRTGTNGYTF
TRBJ2-2,NA,NA,TRBV9,TGTGCCAGCAGCCCCACTACGGGTGATCGGCTGTTTTTT,CASSPTTGDRLFF
TRBJ2-1,TRBD2,NA,TRBV14,TGTGCCAGCAGCCAACCAAGCGGGGGGAGTAGGAATGAGCAGTTCTTC,CASSQPSGGSRNEQFF
TRBJ2-5,NA,NA,TRBV5-1,TGCGCCAGCAGCTTGTCAGGGTTGGAAGAGACCCAGTACTTC,CASSLSGLEETQYF
TRBJ2-2,NA,NA,TRBV7-2,TGTGCCCCCTCCGCGGTGAACACCGGGGAGCTGTTTTTT,CAPSAVNTGELFF
TRBJ1-3,NA,NA,TRBV7-2,TGTGCCAGCAGCTTGGGGACAACTGGAAACACCATATATTTT,CASSLGTTGNTIYF
TRBJ1-4,NA,once,TRBV19,TGTGCCAGTAGTTACGGGGAAACTAATGAAAAACTGTTTTTT,CASSYGETNEKLFF
TRBJ2-3,NA,NA,TRBV11-2,TGTGCCAGCAGCTTATCCGTTCGAGCGGGAGATACGCAGTATTTT,CASSLSVRAGDTQYF
TRBJ1-2,TRBD1,NA,TRBV10-1,TGCGCCAGCAGCGAGACAGGGGGCTATGGCTACACCTTC,CASSETGGYGYTF
TRBJ1-1,NA,NA,TRBV6-5,TGTGCCAGCAGTTTCAACCGGGACACTGAAGCTTTCTTT,CASSFNRDTEAFF
TRBJ2-5,NA,NA,TRBV7-9,TGTGCCAGCAGCTTATCTAGCGTGGAGACCCAGTACTTC,CASSLSSVETQYF
TRBJ1-6,NA,NA,TRBV5-6,TGTGCCAGCAGCCCCCCCTTGCGGGGTGCAGAATCACCCCTCCACTTT,CASSPPLRGAESPLHF
TRBJ2-3,NA,NA,TRBV18,TGTGCCAGCTCACCGAAATTAGAAGATACGCAGTATTTT,CASSPKLEDTQYF
TRBJ2-7,NA,few,TRBV4-1,TGCGCCAGCAGCCAGCCGGGACAAACCCCCTACGAGCAGTACTTC,CASSQPGQTPYEQYF
TRBJ2-3,NA,NA,TRBV12-3/TRBV12-4,TGTGCCAGCAGCTTCTCCGGCGGGACGCAGTATTTT,CASSFSGGTQYF
TRBJ2-5,NA,NA,TRBV19,TGTGCCAGTAGGGAGACAGCGCCGTCTCAAGAGACCCAGTACTTC,CASRETAPSQETQYF
TRBJ2-4,NA,NA,TRBV4-2,TGTGCCAGCAGCCAGGGGAGGGGGGGATCCAAAAACATTCAGTACTTC,CASSQGRGGSKNIQYF
TRBJ1-5,NA,NA,TRBV24-1,TGTGCCACCAGTGAGGGGCCCACACAGCCCCAGCATTTT,CATSEGPTQPQHF
TRBJ1-1,TRBD1,NA,TRBV2,TGTGCCAGCATAAGACAGGGGCCCACTGAAGCTTTCTTT,CASIRQGPTEAFF
TRBJ1-2,TRBD1,once,TRBV7-2,TGTGCCAGCAGCCCAGGGACAGGGGCCGGCTACACCTTC,CASSPGTGAGYTF
TRBJ2-3,NA,NA,TRBV4-1,TGCGCCAGCAGCCAAGTCGTGGGGGGGGGCCCAGATACGCAGTATTTT,CASSQVVGGGPDTQYF
TRBJ1-6,TRBD1,few,TRBV19,TGTGCCAGTAGTACGGGACAGGGGTTGGCACCCCTCCACTTT,CASSTGQGLAPLHF
TRBJ2-3,TRBD1,NA,TRBV2,TGTGCCAGCACACCCCAGGGGGCAAGGGGAGATACGCAGTATTTT,CASTPQGARGDTQYF
TRBJ1-2,NA,NA,TRBV30,TGTGCCTGGAGTGTACAAGGTGGCAGGGTGGGTGGCTACACCTTC,CAWSVQGGRVGGYTF
TRBJ2-3,TRBD1,NA,TRBV9,TGTGCCAGCAGCGGACAGGGCTGGGATACGCAGTATTTT,CASSGQGWDTQYF
TRBJ2-7,TRBD1,NA,TRBV5-1,TGCGCCAGCAGCCCTATCAGACAGGGGGCGGGTGAGCAGTACTTC,CASSPIRQGAGEQYF
TRBJ1-2,NA,NA,TRBV28,TGTGCCAGCTTGTCAGGCATTAACTATGGCTACACCTTC,CASLSGINYGYTF
TRBJ2-2,TRBD1,NA,TRBV19,TGTGCCAGTAGTATACCGGGGACAGCTACCGGGGAGCTGTTTTTT,CASSIPGTATGELFF
TRBJ2-5,TRBD1,NA,TRBV11-2,TGTGCCAGCAGCATGGGGACAGGGGGAGGTGAGACCCAGTACTTC,CASSMGTGGGETQYF
TRBJ1-3,NA,NA,TRBV28,TGTGCCAGCAGTTTAACAGGCATCTCTGGAAACACCATATATTTT,CASSLTGISGNTIYF
TRBJ1-1,TRBD1,NA,TRBV19,TGTGCCAGTATTAAAACAGGGGGCACTGAAGCTTTCTTT,CASIKTGGTEAFF
TRBJ2-7,NA,NA,TRBV29-1,TGCAGCGTTGAAGATAATTACGAGCAGTACTTC,CSVEDNYEQYF
TRBJ2-5,NA,NA,TRBV6-1,TGTGCCAGCAGTGAACGGACAACCGGAGAGACCCAGTACTTC,CASSERTTGETQYF
TRBJ2-3,TRBD2,NA,TRBV18,TGTGCCAGCTCACAAACTAGCGGGGTAACAGATACGCAGTATTTT,CASSQTSGVTDTQYF
TRBJ2-5,TRBD1,NA,TRBV5-1,TGCGCCAGCAGCGGACGGGACAGGGGGCCCTACCAAGAGACCCAGTACTTC,CASSGRDRGPYQETQYF
TRBJ1-6,NA,NA,TRBV10-3,TGTGCCATCAGTGAGTCCTCCGACGGGAATTCACCCCTCCACTTT,CAISESSDGNSPLHF
TRBJ1-1,TRBD1,NA,TRBV7-8,TGTGCCAGCAGCTTAGGGGACAGGGGTTCTGAAGCTTTCTTT,CASSLGDRGSEAFF
TRBJ1-2,TRBD1,NA,TRBV19,TGTGCCAGTAGTATAGTCGGACAGGCGAGCTATGGCTACACCTTC,CASSIVGQASYGYTF
TRBJ2-2,TRBD1,NA,TRBV6-1,TGTGCCAGCAGTGAACGCTGGACAGGGACCACCGGGGAGCTGTTTTTT,CASSERWTGTTGELFF
TRBJ2-1,NA,once,TRBV24-1,TGTGCCACCTGGGACAACGATGAGCAGTTCTTC,CATWDNDEQFF
TRBJ2-7,NA,few,TRBV7-7,TGTGCTAGCAGCTTCGGGGGCGAGCAGTACTTC,CASSFGGEQYF
TRBJ2-7,TRBD1,NA,TRBV27,TGTGCCAGTCTAGGGACAGGGTGGCCCTACGAGCAGTACTTC,CASLGTGWPYEQYF
TRBJ1-6,NA,NA,TRBV5-1,TGCGCCAGCAGCGGGGGGAGCTCCTATAATTCACCCCTCCACTTT,CASSGGSSYNSPLHF
TRBJ1-3,NA,NA,TRBV7-6,TGTGCCAGCAGCGTGGGCGGGGTGGCCGGTGGAAACACCATATATTTT,CASSVGGVAGGNTIYF
TRBJ1-6,TRBD1,NA,TRBV7-2,TGTGCCAGCAGCTTAGACGGGACAGGGGTAGACTCCTATAATTCACCCCTCCACTTT,CASSLDGTGVDSYNSPLHF
TRBJ1-5,NA,NA,TRBV19,TGTGCCAGTAGGGGGACAAGCAGGGGCGGTCAGCCCCAGCATTTT,CASRGTSRGGQPQHF
TRBJ1-6,NA,NA,TRBV9,TGTGCCAGCAGCGTAGCGTCTGATCGGGATTCACCCCTCCACTTT,CASSVASDRDSPLHF
TRBJ1-1,NA,NA,TRBV12-3/TRBV12-4,TGTGCCAGCGCCCGTGCTACGAACACTGAAGCTTTCTTT,CASARATNTEAFF
TRBJ2-7,TRBD1,once,TRBV5-1,TGCGCCAGCAGCTTGGAGGACAGGGGGCCGTACGAGCAGTACTTC,CASSLEDRGPYEQYF
TRBJ2-5,TRBD1,NA,TRBV24-1,TGTGCCACCAGTGGAGCCGGGACAGCCGGAGAGACCCAGTACTTC,CATSGAGTAGETQYF
TRBJ1-2,NA,few,TRBV14,TGTGCCAGCAGCCAGTGGGGACATGTCTATGGCTACACCTTC,CASSQWGHVYGYTF
TRBJ2-5,TRBD1,NA,TRBV6-5,TGTGCCAGCAGTACCGGGACAGGGGTCGCGACCCAGTACTTC,CASSTGTGVATQYF
TRBJ2-3,TRBD1,NA,TRBV12-3/TRBV12-4,TGTGCCAGCAGTTTACAGGGGGCAGATACGCAGTATTTT,CASSLQGADTQYF